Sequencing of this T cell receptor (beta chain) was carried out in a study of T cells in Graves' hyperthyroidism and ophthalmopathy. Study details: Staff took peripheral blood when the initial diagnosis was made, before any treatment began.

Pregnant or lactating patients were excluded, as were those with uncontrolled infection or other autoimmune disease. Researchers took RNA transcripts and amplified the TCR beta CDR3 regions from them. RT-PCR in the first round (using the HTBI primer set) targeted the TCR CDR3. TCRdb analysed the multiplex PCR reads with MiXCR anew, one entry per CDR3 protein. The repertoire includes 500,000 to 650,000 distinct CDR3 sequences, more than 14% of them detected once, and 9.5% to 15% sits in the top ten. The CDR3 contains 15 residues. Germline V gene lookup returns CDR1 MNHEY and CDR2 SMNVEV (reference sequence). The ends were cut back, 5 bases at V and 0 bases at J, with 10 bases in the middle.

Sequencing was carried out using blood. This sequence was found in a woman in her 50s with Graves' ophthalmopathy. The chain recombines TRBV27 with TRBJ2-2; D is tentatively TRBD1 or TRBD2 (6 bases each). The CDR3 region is CASSRGAANTGELFF. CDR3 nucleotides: TGTGCCAGCAGTAGGGGGGCAGCGAACACCGGGGAGCTGTTTTTT.